This T cell receptor beta chain was documented in a study of control samples from healthy donors and cancer patients. The data were produced by immunoSEQ multiplex PCR, yet TCRdb's version contains in-frame clones alone and is incomplete. The sample has fewer than 25,000 clones; roughly 80% are singletons. This clone turned up a few times. Germline CDR1 LNHDA, CDR2 SQIVND (reference sequence). There are 14 residues in the CDR3. Between the trimmed V and J ends, which lost 4 bases and 4 bases, there was a span of 13 bases. The specimen sequenced was PBMCs. The origin of this receptor is a man at least 80 years old with head and neck cancer. This chain links TRBV19 with TRBJ1-1; D might be TRBD1 (6 bases). DNA of the CDR3: TGTGCCAGTAGTACGACAACAGGGATCACTGAAGCTTTCTTT. Protein sequence: CASSTTTGITEAFF.